This T cell receptor beta chain was captured by sequencing in a study of CD8+CD57+ T cells in acquired aplastic anemia. Study context: Roughly 3.2 ug was the average amount of DNA from sorted CD4+ and CD8+ cells.

Template material for TCR beta VDJ and CDR3 profiling consisted of genomic DNA. Each CDR3 protein is one row after TCRdb ran MiXCR on the reads. The sample yields over 150,000 distinct CDR3 sequences, 65% to 75% seen once. This CDR3 spans 14 amino acids. The V gene lost 8 bases and the J gene lost 2 bases, with 15 bases spanning the gap. The germline V gene encodes CDR1 WSHSY and CDR2 SAAADI. Findings and caveats of the study: Twenty-nine was the count of CD8+ CDR3 sequences that patients shared with controls.

The sequenced patients had an expansion of CD8+CD57+ cells seen by flow cytometry. Every patient presented with severe acquired aplastic anemia. Among the patients, none had received any therapy at the time of blood sampling. For this clonotype: Its target is unknown.

The sequencing input was sorted CD4+, CD8+, or CD8+CD57+ T cells (not recorded which) from PBMCs. The rearrangement uses TRBV10-2 and TRBJ1-1, with unresolved D. The clonotype was recovered from a human donor with aplastic anemia. The CDR3, as DNA: TGCGCCAGCTGCCCGACCCTTGCAAACACTGAAGCTTTCTTT. Translating it yields CASCPTLANTEAFF.